A selection of T cell receptor beta chains follows, all from one sample in a study of CD8+CD57+ T cells in acquired aplastic anemia. One entry per CDR3 protein results from TCRdb running MiXCR on the reads. The table has around 200,000 distinct CDR3 sequences, approximately 48% seen once. The sample taken for sequencing was sorted CD4+, CD8+, or CD8+CD57+ T cells (not recorded which) from PBMCs. The receptors stem from a human donor with aplastic anemia. Each CDR3 is given with its conserved first and last residue. D genes are given only for firm matches. A clone size is listed for some rows: how often the clone was seen (once, few, many), or a class if it is expanded.

NA	TRBD1	19	TRBV18	TRBJ2-6	CASSPEDRARVSGANVLTF	TGTGCCAGCTCACCCGAGGACAGGGCGAGGGTTTCTGGGGCCAACGTCCTGACTTTC
NA	TRBD2	17	TRBV7-6	TRBJ2-1	CASSSMTSGTSYNEQFF	TGTGCCAGCAGCTCAATGACTAGCGGGACCTCCTACAATGAGCAGTTCTTC
NA	NA	14	TRBV2	TRBJ2-7	CASSGSSLPNEQYF	TGTGCCAGCAGTGGTTCCAGTCTCCCCAACGAGCAGTACTTC
many	TRBD2	15	TRBV2	TRBJ2-3	CASSPGLAATDTQYF	TGTGCCAGCAGCCCGGGACTAGCGGCAACAGATACGCAGTATTTT
many	NA	14	TRBV5-4	TRBJ1-2	CASSLGTRVHGYTF	TGTGCCAGCAGCCTGGGCACCCGGGTCCATGGCTACACCTTC
few	TRBD1	15	TRBV20-1	TRBJ2-5	CSASLRTGGAETQYF	TGCAGTGCTAGTTTAAGGACAGGGGGCGCGGAGACCCAGTACTTC
once	TRBD1	15	TRBV14	TRBJ2-1	CACSQRRTGNNEQFF	TGTGCCTGCAGCCAAAGAAGGACAGGGAACAATGAGCAGTTCTTC
NA	NA	15	TRBV5-5	TRBJ2-3	CASSFGLASANTQYF	TGTGCCAGCAGCTTTGGCCTCGCGTCTGCAAATACGCAGTATTTT
NA	TRBD2	15	TRBV25-1	TRBJ2-3	CASSVAGVRTDTQYF	TGTGCCAGCAGCGTAGCGGGGGTGAGAACAGATACGCAGTATTTT
many	NA	11	TRBV20-1	TRBJ1-1	CSAPGDTEAFF	TGCAGTGCCCCTGGGGATACTGAAGCTTTCTTT
NA	NA	14	TRBV28	TRBJ2-7	CASTSQAPSYEQYF	TGTGCCAGCACCTCGCAGGCCCCCAGCTACGAGCAGTACTTC
many	NA	12	TRBV7-8	TRBJ1-1	CASSLIGAEAFF	TGTGCCAGCAGCTTAATTGGCGCTGAAGCTTTCTTT
NA	TRBD1	15	TRBV27	TRBJ1-2	CASRGQGVANYGYTF	TGTGCCAGCAGGGGACAGGGCGTAGCTAACTATGGCTACACCTTC
once	NA	13	TRBV20-1	TRBJ2-7	CSASPEVSYEQYF	TGCAGTGCTAGCCCTGAGGTTTCCTACGAGCAGTACTTC
NA	TRBD2	16	TRBV15	TRBJ2-5	CATSRGLAGVGETQYF	TGTGCCACCAGCAGAGGACTAGCGGGAGTTGGAGAGACCCAGTACTTC
few	NA	15	TRBV7-6	TRBJ2-5	CASSLKGQPRETQYF	TGTGCCAGCAGCTTAAAGGGCCAGCCAAGGGAGACCCAGTACTTC
many	NA	14	TRBV3-1	TRBJ2-7	CASSQLNGPYEQYF	TGTGCCAGCAGCCAGTTGAACGGGCCCTACGAGCAGTACTTC
NA	NA	14	TRBV19	TRBJ2-5	CASSRTGVQETQYF	TGTGCCAGTAGCCGAACCGGGGTACAAGAGACCCAGTACTTC
many	TRBD1	18	TRBV20-1	TRBJ1-5	CSARDDRGRIRGNQPQHF	TGCAGTGCTAGAGACGACAGGGGGCGGATAAGAGGGAATCAGCCCCAGCATTTT
many	NA	12	TRBV6-2/TRBV6-3	TRBJ2-3	CASSRPASAQYF	TGTGCCAGCAGCCGTCCCGCTTCGGCGCAGTATTTT
many	NA	13	TRBV20-1	TRBJ2-3	CSARTTSTDTQYF	TGCAGTGCCAGGACTACTAGCACAGATACGCAGTATTTT
many	TRBD1	14	TRBV2	TRBJ2-7	CASSIQGALYEQYF	TGTGCCAGCAGTATACAGGGGGCCCTGTACGAGCAGTACTTC
NA	TRBD2	14	TRBV29-1	TRBJ2-3	CSAGGTSGFDTQYF	TGCAGCGCCGGGGGGACTAGCGGTTTCGATACGCAGTATTTT
NA	TRBD1	12	TRBV29-1	TRBJ1-1	CSVHTGDRSALF	TGCAGCGTACACACAGGGGATCGGTCAGCTCTCTTT
few	NA	14	TRBV5-4	TRBJ2-3	CASRTNSYTDAQYF	TGTGCCAGCAGGACTAACTCCTACACAGATGCGCAGTATTTT
NA	NA	14	TRBV5-1	TRBJ1-1	CASSGGREGTEAFF	TGCGCCAGCAGCGGTGGCAGGGAGGGGACTGAAGCTTTCTTT
many	NA	12	TRBV6-1	TRBJ1-3	CASLHTGNTIYF	TGTGCCAGCCTTCATACTGGAAACACCATATATTTT
many	NA	14	TRBV5-1	TRBJ2-5	CASSSNAVGETQYF	TGCGCCAGCAGCTCAAATGCAGTCGGAGAGACCCAGTACTTC
NA	NA	14	TRBV29-1	TRBJ1-1	CSVGLGPLNTEAFF	TGCAGCGTTGGGTTAGGGCCCTTGAACACTGAAGCTTTCTTT